This TCR beta chain derives from a study of T cell responses to AZD1222 COVID-19 vaccine. General study points: At 160-218 and 743-854, vaccine-associated CD4 TCRs were dominant, and they spanned spike. Seropositive AZD1222 recipients at baseline numbered only five to seven. Variant regions that are unmutated are reportedly the target of nearly half of spike-specific TCRs.

This clone was seen a handful of times. No antigen is known for it. CDR3 length equals 16 residues. The germline V gene has CDR1 SEHNR and CDR2 FQNEAQ (reference sequence). Trimming at V came to 2 bases and at J to 2 bases, leaving 4 bases not matched to a gene. Assay: immunoSEQ multiplex PCR; the TCRdb copy retains only in-frame clones and omits some. The sample carries 160,000 or so clones, less than 95% recorded once. This specimen consisted of peripheral blood, obtained on day 0 of AZD1222 vaccination. The gene calls are TRBV7-9 and TRBJ2-5, with TRBD1 identical over 11 bases. This clonotype originated in an adult in good health. Here the CDR3 reads CASSLTGTGGQETQYF. DNA of the CDR3: TGTGCCAGCAGCTTAACCGGGACAGGGGGACAAGAGACCCAGTACTTC.